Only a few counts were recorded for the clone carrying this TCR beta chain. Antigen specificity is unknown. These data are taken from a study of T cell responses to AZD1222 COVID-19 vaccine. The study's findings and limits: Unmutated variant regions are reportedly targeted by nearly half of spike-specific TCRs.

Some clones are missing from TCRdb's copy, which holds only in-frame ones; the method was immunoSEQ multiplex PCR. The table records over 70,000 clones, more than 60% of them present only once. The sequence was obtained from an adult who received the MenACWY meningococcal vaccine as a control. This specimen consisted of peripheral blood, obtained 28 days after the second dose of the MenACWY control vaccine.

CDR3 protein: CASSTQQGFNQPQHF. The CDR3 DNA reads TGTGCCAGTAGTACCCAGCAAGGGTTCAATCAGCCCCAGCATTTT. The J gene is TRBJ1-5, the V gene TRBV19; D remains ambiguous. V gave up 4 bases and J gave up 3 bases, with 13 bases separating them. CDR1 is LNHDA, CDR2 SQIVND, per germline (reference sequence). The CDR3 has 15 amino acids.